The source of this T cell receptor beta chain is a study of shared clonotypes between healthy human individuals. Study-wide results and limits: Investigators collected only blood, and repertoires in tissues likely differ. It was the few donors that limited the genetic and exposure-history diversity represented.

Regarding this clone: The antigen is undetermined.

Each PCR replicate run on unsorted PBMC took in approximately 300 ng DNA, tens of thousands of T cell genomes. The repertoire was sequenced with immunoSEQ multiplex PCR; TCRdb's copy has only in-frame clones and lacks some. The table lists approximately 460,000 clones, 70% to 80% of them singletons, with around 13% in the top ten. The CDR3 sequence is 15 residues long. Germline-derived CDR1 and CDR2 are MRHNA and SNTAGT. Trimming took 8 bases from V and 2 from J, leaving 16 bases between them. The sequenced material came from PBMCs. The chain has TRBV6-4 and TRBJ2-1; D possibly corresponds to TRBD2 (5 bases). The receptor comes from a woman between 40 and 55 years old in good health. Some clones in this sample may be carry-over from other donors' samples. The CDR3 nucleotides read TGTGCCAGCTCTATCGGAGCGGAACCCTACAATGAGCAGTTCTTC. Its translation is CASSIGAEPYNEQFF.